This record covers a single T cell receptor beta chain. The data were obtained in a study of cytomegalovirus exposure and HLA in healthy donors. CDR1 and CDR2 (germline): MNHEY, SVGAGI. The length of the CDR3 is 15 residues. Germline trimming cut 6 bases from V and 5 bases from J; bases unmatched to any gene: 10. The data were produced by immunoSEQ multiplex PCR, yet TCRdb's version contains in-frame clones alone and is incomplete. The repertoire includes some 140,000 clones, about nine tenths of them detected once, and nearly 3% sits in the top ten. The gene calls are TRBV6-5 and TRBJ1-5; 7 nucleotides line up with TRBD1. Sequencing was done on a sample of PBMCs. The clonotype was recovered from a man younger than 30 in good health and CMV-seronegative. CDR3 DNA: TGTGCCAGCAGCAGTACCGGGACAGAACATCAGCCCCAGCATTTT. Translation: CASSSTGTEHQPQHF.